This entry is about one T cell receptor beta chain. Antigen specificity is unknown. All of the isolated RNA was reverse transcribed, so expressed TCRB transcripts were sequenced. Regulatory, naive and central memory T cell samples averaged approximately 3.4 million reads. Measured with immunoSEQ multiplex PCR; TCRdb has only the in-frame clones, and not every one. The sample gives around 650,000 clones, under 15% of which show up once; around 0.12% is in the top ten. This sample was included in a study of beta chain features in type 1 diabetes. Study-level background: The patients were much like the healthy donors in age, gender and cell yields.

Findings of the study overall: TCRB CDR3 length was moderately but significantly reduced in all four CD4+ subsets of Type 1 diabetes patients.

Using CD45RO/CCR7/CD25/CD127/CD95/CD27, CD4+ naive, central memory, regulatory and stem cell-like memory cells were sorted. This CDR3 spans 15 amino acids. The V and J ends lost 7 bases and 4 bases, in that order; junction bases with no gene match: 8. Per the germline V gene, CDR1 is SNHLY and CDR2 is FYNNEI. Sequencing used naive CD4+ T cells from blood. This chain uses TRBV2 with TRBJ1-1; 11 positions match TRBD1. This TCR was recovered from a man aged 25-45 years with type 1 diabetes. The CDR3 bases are TGTGCCAGCACAGGACAGGGGGCTCGGAGCACTGAAGCTTTCTTT. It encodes CASTGQGARSTEAFF.